Presented here are 14 T cell receptor beta chains from one specimen sequenced in a study of T cells in Graves' hyperthyroidism and ophthalmopathy. Amplified TCR beta CDR3 regions derived from RNA transcripts. The HTBI primer set was used in a first-round RT-PCR of the TCR CDR3. In TCRdb, the multiplex PCR reads were re-called with MiXCR into one record per CDR3 protein. The table includes fewer than 500,000 distinct CDR3 sequences, roughly 14% detected once. Source material: blood. The receptors originated from a man aged 18 to 30 with Graves' ophthalmopathy.

This clonotype has a count of ten or more. The chain recombines TRBV30 with TRBJ1-1, with D perhaps TRBD1 (6 bases). V lost 2 bases and J 4 bases, leaving 8 bases between the germline ends. The germline CDR1 and CDR2 sequences are GTSNPN and SVGIG (reference sequence). The CDR3 has 12 amino acids. CDR3 DNA sequence: TGTGCCTGGAGTAGGGGGGGCACTGAAGCTTTCTTT. Amino acids: CAWSRGGTEAFF.

The genes are TRBV7-8 and TRBJ2-7; a possible D gene is TRBD1 (6 bases). CDR3 size: 16 residues. Germline lookup yields CDR1 SGHVS and CDR2 FQNEAQ. Trimming removed 4 bases at V and 2 bases at J, with 18 bases between. The CDR3 sequence: CASSSPPDRITYEQYF. The CDR3 DNA sequence: TGTGCCAGCAGCTCCCCGCCAGACAGGATAACCTACGAGCAGTACTTC.

The table lists this clonotype with a few counts. This rearrangement joins TRBV6-1 to TRBJ1-3, with D tentatively TRBD1 (6 bases). V was pared by 6 bases and J by 2 bases, with 14 bases between. In germline, CDR1 is MNHNS, CDR2 SASEGT. The CDR3 covers 15 residues. In nucleotides, the CDR3 is TGTGCCAGCAGCGAGACAGGCGGCCCTGGAAACACCATATATTTT. This translates into CASSETGGPGNTIYF.

There are a few counts of this clonotype. Its ends do not fully match the called genes, so a read error is possible. The chain links TRBV6-6 to TRBJ2-5, with TRBD1 as a possible D gene (5 bases). This CDR3 is built from 17 residues. CDR1 is MNHNY, CDR2 SVGAGI, per germline (reference sequence). The CDR3 spells CASSYSFRETDQGTQYF. The CDR3 coding sequence is TGTGCCAGCAGTTACTCGTTCCGTGAGACAGACCAAGGGACCCAGTACTTC.

V usage is TRBV10-3 and J usage is TRBJ1-2; 8 bases are shared with TRBD1. V shed 2 bases and J 7 bases; nucleotides not matched to a gene: 15. CDR1 and CDR2 (germline): ENHRY, SYGVKD. The CDR3 spans 17 residues. The CDR3 region has the DNA TGTGCCATCAGTGAGAAGGGACAGGTGTCCCAACGGGGTGGCTACACCTTC. It encodes CAISEKGQVSQRGGYTF.

The table lists this clonotype with many counts. The chain joins TRBV2 to TRBJ2-1; D may be TRBD1 (6 bases). The CDR3 runs to 15 residues. Germline CDR1 SNHLY, CDR2 FYNNEI. The V end lost 5 bases, the J end lost 6 bases, and 17 bases lay between the germline ends. CDR3 nucleotide sequence: TGTGCCAGCAGTCTAGACAGGCCAGGGGCCAATGAGCAGTTCTTC. As protein: CASSLDRPGANEQFF.

This clonotype was counted at least ten times. The chain has TRBV7-8 and TRBJ2-1, with 10 bases identical to TRBD2. Germline lookup yields CDR1 SGHVS and CDR2 FQNEAQ. V shed 8 bases, J shed 4 bases, and the junction held 11 bases outside the gene matches. The CDR3 sequence is 16 residues long. CDR3 sequence reads: CASSPGGTSAYNEQFF. The CDR3 nucleotides read TGTGCCAGCTCCCCTGGGGGGACTAGCGCATACAATGAGCAGTTCTTC.

Many counts were recorded for this clonotype. The genes are TRBV7-2 and TRBJ2-7; D could derive from TRBD1 or TRBD2 (5 bases each). Trimming removed 5 bases at V and 3 bases at J, with 14 bases between. The CDR3 covers 14 residues. From germline, CDR1 is SGHTA and CDR2 FQGNSA. CDR3 sequence (DNA): TGTGCCAGCAGCGCCTGGGACCACAGCTACGAGCAGTACTTC. This gives the protein CASSAWDHSYEQYF.

This clonotype was observed many times. J is TRBJ2-2 and V is TRBV11-3, with D tentatively TRBD1 or TRBD2 (5 bases each). Trimming removed 3 bases at V and 0 bases at J, with 14 bases between. Germline loops: CDR1 SGHNT, CDR2 YENEEA. This CDR3 region has 17 residues. CDR3 sequence: CASSFLNGGANTGELFF. CDR3 DNA: TGTGCCAGCAGCTTCCTGAATGGGGGTGCGAACACCGGGGAGCTGTTTTTT.

On this clonotype itself: This clone may be a read error of a much larger clone one base away. The gene calls are TRBV29-1 and TRBJ2-1, with TRBD2 matching over 7 bases. Germline V gene data show CDR1 as SQVTM and CDR2 as ANQGSEA. V dropped 8 bases and J dropped 0; count of bases not matched to a gene: 7. This CDR3 has 14 amino acids. CDR3: CSTLSGTSYNEQFF. The CDR3 nucleotides read TGCAGCACGTTGAGCGGGACCTCCTACAATGAGCAGTTCTTC.

The chain employs TRBV19 and TRBJ1-4, with D unclear. Germline CDR1 reads LNHDA; CDR2 reads SQIVND (reference sequence). The CDR3 covers 14 residues. Trimming removed 6 bases from V and 2 bases from J, with 10 bases in between. The CDR3 sequence: CASRLHGTNEKLFF. CDR3 sequence (DNA): TGTGCCAGTAGGCTGCATGGGACTAATGAAAAACTGTTTTTT.

CDR3 loop: CASKPGGAGNQPQHF. CDR3 bases: TGCGCCAGCAAGCCAGGGGGCGCAGGCAATCAGCCCCAGCATTTT. The chain has TRBV10-2 and TRBJ1-5, with 8 bases matching TRBD1. V dropped 7 bases and J dropped 2; count of bases not matched to a gene: 7. Germline lookup yields CDR1 WSHSY and CDR2 SAAADI. The CDR3 is made up of 15 amino acids.

As regards this clonotype: This may be a read error: a much more frequent sequence differs by one nucleotide. This rearrangement joins TRBV29-1 to TRBJ1-3, with D perhaps matching TRBD1 (6 bases). CDR3 length equals 13 residues. Germline CDR1 is SQVTM and CDR2 is ANQGSEA. V lost 8 bases and J 0 bases, leaving 11 bases between the germline ends. CDR3 amino acids: CSIYRDSGNTIYF. CDR3 DNA sequence: TGCAGCATTTACAGGGACTCTGGAAACACCATATATTTT.

In nucleotides, the CDR3 is TGTGCCAGCAGCCAAAGAGTAGCGGGAGTGGTAGATACGCAGTATTTT. This encodes CASSQRVAGVVDTQYF. J is TRBJ2-3 and V is TRBV7-2; 9 bases map to TRBD2. This CDR3 has 16 amino acids. Germline CDR1 is SGHTA and CDR2 is FQGNSA. Trimming at V came to 5 bases and at J to 5 bases, leaving 11 bases not matched to a gene.